The next 21 T cell receptor beta chains were all read from a single sample in a study of T cell changes during pregnancy in multiple sclerosis. Clones were read by immunoSEQ multiplex PCR, and TCRdb kept only the in-frame ones, dropping some. The sample shows about 97,000 clones, about nine tenths of them seen only once. This material consisted of peripheral blood, taken in the second trimester of pregnancy. These receptors were taken from a female donor in good health, enrolled as a control in a pregnancy study.

The chain combines TRBV27 with TRBJ1-1; no definite D call. The CDR3 runs to 13 residues. V gave up 3 bases and J gave up 5 bases, with 10 bases separating them. Germline-derived CDR1 and CDR2 are MNHEY and SMNVEV (reference sequence). The CDR3 sequence is CASSFGWRTEAFF. The CDR3 region has the DNA TGTGCCAGCAGTTTTGGGTGGAGGACTGAAGCTTTCTTT.

The rearrangement uses TRBV4-2 and TRBJ2-5; 8 nucleotides match TRBD2. V lost 1 base and J lost 5; bases outside the gene matches: 6. Germline V gene lookup returns CDR1 LGHNA and CDR2 YNFKEQ. CDR3 length equals 15 residues. CDR3 DNA sequence: TGTGCCAGCAGCCAAGGGACGGGGGGGCTGGAGACCCAGTACTTC. This sequence encodes CASSQGTGGLETQYF.

V gene TRBV2 combines with J gene TRBJ2-3; the D gene is possibly TRBD2 (6 bases). CDR3 size: 15 residues. V was trimmed by 10 bases and J by 5 bases, leaving 22 bases between them. Germline V gene sequence: CDR1 SNHLY, CDR2 FYNNEI. Here the CDR3 reads CATGGGVVIVDTQYF. CDR3 in DNA: TGTGCCACCGGTGGCGGGGTAGTGATTGTAGATACGCAGTATTTT. The entire variable domain, with the rest obtained from reference TRBV2 and TRBJ2-3, is as follows: EPEVTQTPSHQVTQMGQEVILRCVPISNHLYFYWYRQILGQKVEFLVSFYNNEISEKSEIFDDQFSVERPDGSNFTLKIRSTKLEDSAMYFCATGGGVVIVDTQYFGPGTRLTVL.

The chain joins TRBV18 to TRBJ2-7, with a tentative D call TRBD2 (6 bases). Germline V CDR1 and CDR2: KGHSH, LQKENI. Trimming left V 2 bases short and J 2 bases short, with 13 bases between. The CDR3 has 15 residues. This CDR3 is CASSPSGHNTYEQYF. In DNA form, the CDR3 reads TGTGCCAGCTCACCAAGCGGGCACAACACCTACGAGCAGTACTTC.

V gene TRBV13 combines with J gene TRBJ1-2, with D maybe TRBD1 (5 bases). The CDR3 is 14 residues long. V lost 5 bases and J lost 7, with 17 bases in between. The germline V gene has CDR1 PRHDT and CDR2 FYEKMQ (reference sequence). The CDR3 DNA sequence: TGTGCCAGCAGCCCGCTCTTGGGGGGTTTTGGCTACACCTTC. It specifies CASSPLLGGFGYTF.

The chain carries TRBV11-3 and TRBJ2-5; 9 bases match TRBD1. V was pared by 5 bases and J by 4 bases, with 5 bases of the junction left unmatched. CDR1 is SGHNT and CDR2 is YENEEA in the germline V gene. CDR3 length: 14 residues. The CDR3 region has the DNA TGTGCCAGCAGCCCGAGGACAGGGGCAGAGACCCAGTACTTC. As protein: CASSPRTGAETQYF. The entire variable domain, with the rest obtained from reference TRBV11-3 and TRBJ2-5, is as follows: EAGVVQSPRYKIIEKKQPVAFWCNPISGHNTLYWYLQNLGQGPELLIRYENEEAVDDSQLPKDRFSAERLKGVDSTLKIQPAELGDSAVYLCASSPRTGAETQYFGPGTRLLVL.

The rearrangement uses TRBV7-2 and TRBJ2-2; maybe TRBD2 (6 bases). The CDR3 totals 18 residues. The V gene lost 1 base and the J gene lost 0 bases, with 15 bases spanning the gap. CDR1 and CDR2 from the germline V gene are SGHTA and FQGNSA. CDR3 coding DNA: TGTGCCAGCAGCTTAGTGGGGGGAACTAAGGCGAACACCGGGGAGCTGTTTTTT. Its translation is CASSLVGGTKANTGELFF.

The genes are TRBV6-6 and TRBJ2-7, with 10 positions matching TRBD1. Germline CDR1 MNHNY, CDR2 SVGAGI (reference sequence). The V gene end was trimmed by 5 bases and the J gene end by 5 bases; junction bases not matched to a gene: 3. The CDR3 runs to 13 residues. The CDR3 reads CASSGGQGDEQYF. DNA for the CDR3: TGTGCCAGCAGTGGCGGACAGGGGGACGAGCAGTACTTC.

The CDR3 DNA reads as TGTGCCAGCAGTTACTCGAGGCAGGGGAGCCCCTATGGCTACACCTTC. It translates to CASSYSRQGSPYGYTF. The chain carries TRBV6-5 and TRBJ1-2, with a tentative D call TRBD1 (6 bases). There are 16 residues in the CDR3. Germline V gene data show CDR1 as MNHEY and CDR2 as SVGAGI. V lost 0 bases and J 4 bases, leaving 15 bases between the germline ends.

The chain uses TRBV6-5 and TRBJ1-6; 7 bases map to TRBD1. The CDR3 totals 14 residues. After removal of 4 bases from V and 10 bases from J, the junction contained 7 bases not matched to a gene. CDR1 and CDR2 (germline): MNHEY, SVGAGI. The CDR3 spells CASSSHSGGSPLHF. Here the CDR3 DNA reads TGTGCCAGCAGTTCGCACTCAGGGGGATCACCCCTCCACTTT.

J is TRBJ2-3 and V is TRBV2; D perhaps matches TRBD1 (6 bases). V shed 7 bases and J shed 4 bases, with 9 bases lying between them. The CDR3 is made up of 12 amino acids. Germline CDR1 and CDR2: SNHLY and FYNNEI. The CDR3 sequence: CASNRDADTQYF. In nucleotides, the CDR3 is TGTGCCAGCAACAGGGACGCAGATACGCAGTATTTT. Together with reference TRBV2 and TRBJ2-3, the CDR3 gives the full variable domain: EPEVTQTPSHQVTQMGQEVILRCVPISNHLYFYWYRQILGQKVEFLVSFYNNEISEKSEIFDDQFSVERPDGSNFTLKIRSTKLEDSAMYFCASNRDADTQYFGPGTRLTVL.

The V and J genes are TRBV5-1 and TRBJ1-5; no reliable D call. The CDR3 is 14 residues long. CDR1 and CDR2 (germline): SGHRS, YFSETQ. Trimming removed 1 base at V and 2 bases at J, with 7 bases between. CDR3 DNA: TGCGCCAGCAGCTTGCGCGGGGGCAATCAGCCCCAGCATTTT. Amino acids: CASSLRGGNQPQHF.

This chain joins TRBV28 and TRBJ2-1; D not certain. Germline V gene sequence: CDR1 MDHEN, CDR2 SYDVKM. With 1 base removed from V and 4 bases from J, the gap between germline ends came to 8 bases. The CDR3 loop spans 14 amino acids. As DNA, the CDR3 is TGTGCCAGCAGTTTATTGGCCAGTTACAATGAGCAGTTCTTC. This gives the protein CASSLLASYNEQFF.

V and J are TRBV5-1 and TRBJ2-2; D remains ambiguous. V shed 0 bases and J shed 4 bases, with 10 bases lying between them. The CDR3 is made up of 15 amino acids. Germline V gene sequence: CDR1 SGHRS, CDR2 YFSETQ. CDR3 coding DNA: TGCGCCAGCAGCTTGGTGCAGGCTCGCACCGGGGAGCTGTTTTTT. This encodes CASSLVQARTGELFF.

This clone appeared a single time. CDR3 sequence (DNA): TGCGCCAGCAGCCGTTGGCAGGGAATCAATCAGCCCCAGCATTTT. It is translated as CASSRWQGINQPQHF. V is TRBV4-1 and J is TRBJ1-5; tentatively, D is TRBD1 (5 bases). Looked up from germline, CDR1 is MGHRA and CDR2 is YSYEKL. V lost 4 bases and J lost 3, with 13 bases in between. The CDR3 consists of 15 residues.

This clone was counted once. The chain links TRBV6-5 to TRBJ1-1, with D uncertain. The germline gives CDR1 MNHEY, CDR2 SVGAGI. The V and J ends lost 7 bases and 5 bases respectively, with 14 bases between them. CDR3 size: 13 residues. The chain's CDR3 is CASTRTKKTEAFF. The CDR3 region has the DNA TGTGCCAGCACCCGAACTAAAAAGACTGAAGCTTTCTTT.

This clone was seen a handful of times. V is TRBV28 and J is TRBJ1-1, with D possibly matching TRBD1 (5 bases). Germline CDR1 is MDHEN and CDR2 is SYDVKM. The CDR3 length is 14 residues. Trimming removed 4 bases at V and 1 base at J, with 10 bases between. CDR3 bases: TGTGCCAGCAGTTCCCCGGGGGAGAACACTGAAGCTTTCTTT. It specifies CASSSPGENTEAFF.

The V call is TRBV18, the J call TRBJ1-3, with D unclear. The CDR3 consists of 13 residues. Germline CDR1 KGHSH, CDR2 LQKENI. The V and J ends lost 6 bases and 3 bases respectively, with 9 bases between them. The CDR3 DNA reads as TGTGCCAGCTCTGCGGGGAATGGAAACACCATATATTTT. Translating gives CASSAGNGNTIYF.

The chain is built from TRBV25-1 and TRBJ1-6; maybe TRBD1 (5 bases). V dropped 7 bases and J dropped 10 bases, with 17 bases sitting between them. Looked up from germline, CDR1 is MGHDK and CDR2 is SYGVNS. The CDR3 has 14 residues. The CDR3 DNA follows: TGTGCCAGCAATAGGGGTACGGGGGGATCACCCCTCCACTTT. Translated: CASNRGTGGSPLHF.

The rearrangement joins TRBV15 to TRBJ2-1, with TRBD1 as a possible D gene (5 bases). The germline gives CDR1 LNHNV, CDR2 YYDKDF (reference sequence). The CDR3 is made up of 18 amino acids. The V end was cut by 3 bases, the J end by 6 bases, with 24 bases between. The CDR3 loop reads CATSSNRSRVVGRNEQFF. For the CDR3, the DNA is TGTGCCACCAGCAGTAATAGAAGCAGGGTAGTCGGGCGCAATGAGCAGTTCTTC.

The chain is built from TRBV7-6 and TRBJ2-7; D uncertain. V was trimmed by 1 base and J by 2 bases, leaving 18 bases between them. Germline V CDR1 and CDR2: SGHVS, FNYEAQ. The CDR3 runs 17 residues. The CDR3 DNA reads as TGTGCCAGCAGCTTAGAACCGCCTTCTGAGGAAACCTACGAGCAGTACTTC. This gives the protein CASSLEPPSEETYEQYF.